This is a list of T cell receptor beta chains from one sample in a study of blood T cells in healthy people across ages. TCRdb fed the 5' RACE reads into MiXCR, producing one record per CDR3 protein. The data contain some 1.7 million distinct CDR3 sequences, 28% of them singletons. The sample consisted of blood. The receptors derive from a woman younger than 45 in good health. CDR3s include the opening cysteine and the closing phenylalanine or tryptophan. A D gene is named only where the DNA matches it firmly. Clone size, where shown, is once, few, many, or a class for clones that have expanded.

V: TRBV14
J: TRBJ1-2
size: many
D: TRBD1
CDR3: CASSPLTGAGYTF
DNA: TGTGCCAGCAGCCCACTAACAGGGGCCGGCTACACCTTC

V: TRBV29-1
J: TRBJ2-2
size: once
D: .
CDR3: CSVEGTGVLFF
DNA: TGCAGCGTTGAGGGCACCGGGGTGCTGTTTTTT

V: TRBV4-1
J: TRBJ2-1
size: many
D: .
CDR3: CASSQGLPTASSYNEQFF
DNA: TGCGCCAGCAGCCAAGGGTTGCCTACCGCGAGCTCCTACAATGAGCAGTTCTTC

V: TRBV20-1
J: TRBJ2-5
size: many
D: TRBD1
CDR3: CSASPGQGWSGKKETQYF
DNA: TGCAGTGCTAGCCCTGGACAGGGTTGGTCGGGCAAGAAAGAGACCCAGTACTTC

V: TRBV25-1
J: TRBJ2-6
size: few
D: TRBD1
CDR3: CASSAGQEGGANVLTF
DNA: TGTGCCAGCAGTGCGGGACAGGAAGGTGGGGCCAACGTCCTGACTTTC

V: TRBV20-1
J: TRBJ2-5
size: few
D: TRBD2
CDR3: CSARVGSGETQYF
DNA: TGCAGTGCTAGAGTGGGTAGCGGGGAGACCCAGTACTTC

V: TRBV7-6
J: TRBJ1-4
size: .
D: .
CDR3: CATAGGEKLFF
DNA: TGTGCCACCGCTGGGGGAGAAAAACTGTTTTTT

V: TRBV27
J: TRBJ2-3
size: few
D: .
CDR3: CASRTSGQPGHTQYF
DNA: TGTGCCAGCAGAACCTCCGGACAGCCCGGACATACGCAGTATTTT

V: TRBV20-1
J: TRBJ2-7
size: .
D: TRBD1
CDR3: CSASAGQVSYEQYF
DNA: TGCAGTGCTAGCGCTGGACAGGTCTCCTACGAGCAGTACTTC

V: TRBV7-9
J: TRBJ2-7
size: few
D: TRBD1
CDR3: CASRHGTGSYEQYF
DNA: TGTGCCAGCCGTCACGGGACAGGATCCTACGAGCAGTACTTC

V: TRBV7-2
J: TRBJ1-5
size: .
D: .
CDR3: CASSLVGGKHSNQPQHF
DNA: TGTGCCAGCAGCTTAGTGGGGGGGAAACATAGCAATCAGCCCCAGCATTTT